This TCR beta chain was captured by sequencing in a study of beta chain features in type 1 diabetes. One heparinised blood draw, averaging roughly 110 mL, came from each donor. This clone appeared a few times. Its specificity is unknown. Germline assignment: CDR1 SEHNR and CDR2 FQNEAQ (reference sequence). This CDR3 is 13 amino acids long. The V and J ends lost 7 bases and 1 base respectively, with 10 bases between them. General study results and limits: A potential PCR bias toward shorter templates would be equal in patient and control samples. Patients with type 1 diabetes showed fewer VDJ junction insertions and more deletions. Among patients with Type 1 diabetes, TCRB CDR3s were moderately but significantly shorter in every one of the four CD4+ subsets.

The study reverse transcribed the entire isolated RNA, so it sequenced expressed TCRB transcripts. Method: immunoSEQ multiplex PCR; TCRdb's copy keeps in-frame clones and lacks some. The profile shows roughly 300,000 clones, about a tenth of them singletons. The chain couples TRBV7-9 to TRBJ1-1; no clear D. Sequencing was carried out using central memory CD4+ T cells from blood. The clonotype comes from a man aged 30-40 years with type 1 diabetes. The CDR3 DNA is TGTGCCAGCACGCCGTGGGAGAACACTGAAGCTTTCTTT. It specifies CASTPWENTEAFF.